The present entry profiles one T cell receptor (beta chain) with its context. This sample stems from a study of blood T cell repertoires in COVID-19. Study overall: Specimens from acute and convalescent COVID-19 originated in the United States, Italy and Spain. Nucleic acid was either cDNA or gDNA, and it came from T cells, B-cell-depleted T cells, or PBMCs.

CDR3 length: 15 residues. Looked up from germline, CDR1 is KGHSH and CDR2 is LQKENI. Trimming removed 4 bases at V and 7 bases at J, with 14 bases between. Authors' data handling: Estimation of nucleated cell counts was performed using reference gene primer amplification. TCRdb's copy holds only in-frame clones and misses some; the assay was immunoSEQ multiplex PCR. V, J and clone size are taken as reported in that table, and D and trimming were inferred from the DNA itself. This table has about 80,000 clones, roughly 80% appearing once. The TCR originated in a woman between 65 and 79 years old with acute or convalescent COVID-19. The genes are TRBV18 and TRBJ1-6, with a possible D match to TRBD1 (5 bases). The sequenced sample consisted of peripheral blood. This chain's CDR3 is CASSRNGGSNSPLHF. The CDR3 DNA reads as TGTGCCAGCTCACGGAACGGGGGAAGCAATTCACCCCTCCACTTT.